Listed below are T cell receptor beta chains from one sample, sequenced in a study of OX40 agonist ivuxolimab in advanced cancers. Profiled with immunoSEQ multiplex PCR; TCRdb holds only in-frame clones, not every one. The profile shows 50,000 to 75,000 clones, approximately 90% of them singletons. The material sequenced was CD4+ or CD8+ T cells sorted from blood, taken in a trial of the OX40 agonist ivuxolimab. The receptors were gathered from an adult with an advanced solid tumor such as melanoma, head and neck, liver or kidney cancer. Each CDR3 is given without its conserved first and last residue. The order of the fields is J gene, V gene, CDR3 protein.

TRBJ1-3,TRBV28,ASSLSGSRFSGNTIY
TRBJ1-2,TRBV18,ASSPPVVAGGYT
TRBJ2-7,TRBV29-1,SVERGGRGSEQY
TRBJ1-1,TRBV9,ASSVGLGGVDTEAF
TRBJ2-7,TRBV6-5,ASGTGGSYYEQY
TRBJ1-1,TRBV10-1,ASSGLNTEAF
TRBJ2-3,TRBV4-2,ASSQPTRTPLSTDTQY
TRBJ1-4,TRBV6-5,ASSYRTGNIEKLF
TRBJ1-2,TRBV6-5,ASSYGQDYGYT
TRBJ1-1,TRBV4-1,ASSRSGARDTEAF
TRBJ1-2,TRBV7-9,ASSLAETGSYGYT
TRBJ2-3,TRBV5-1,ASSLAITNTDTQY
TRBJ2-5,TRBV7-8,ASSLAGDGGTQY
TRBJ2-2,TRBV7-3,ASSEGTSDTGELF
TRBJ2-2,TRBV7-3,ASSKSTGQEELF
TRBJ2-2,TRBV28,ASSQPHRGRFTGELF
TRBJ2-1,TRBV10-1,ASSDRTSGTVEQF
TRBJ2-1,TRBV29-1,SAEVVGTSGYNEQF
TRBJ2-7,TRBV21-1,ASSKGWDTASTYEQY
TRBJ1-2,TRBV29-1,SVENAGGGRPYGYT
TRBJ1-1,TRBV7-9,ASSLAGAGNTEAF
TRBJ2-5,TRBV15,ATSRVLGTQETQY
TRBJ2-1,TRBV30,AWSGVQQF
TRBJ2-1,TRBV27,ASRFNSGRYNEQF
TRBJ2-7,TRBV27,ASSLTWAQGYEQY
TRBJ1-5,TRBV27,ASSLTPLRNQPQH
TRBJ2-2,TRBV10-1,ASSAGQPGELF
TRBJ2-1,TRBV5-1,ASSLTSGSPNEQF
TRBJ2-7,TRBV19,ASSIGPLPYEQY
TRBJ2-1,TRBV11-3,ASSLGPNSEQF
TRBJ2-7,TRBV28,ASRERTRAYEQY
TRBJ2-2,TRBV29-1,SVKTGLAGELF
TRBJ1-1,TRBV10-2,ASSEQNTEAF
TRBJ2-7,TRBV6-5,ASSFSAAGEQY
TRBJ2-7,TRBV27,ASSLLAGYEQY
TRBJ1-2,TRBV5-5,ASSRQEAYGYT
TRBJ1-2,TRBV15,ATSMGISRYGYT
TRBJ2-4,TRBV2,ASSPSGRRTKNIQY
TRBJ2-7,TRBV20-1,SAAPYEQY
TRBJ2-7,TRBV6-5,ASSYNSRSYEQY
TRBJ1-4,TRBV28,ASSFPRGGGREKLF
TRBJ2-2,TRBV19,ASSIGGGENTGELF
TRBJ2-5,TRBV2,ASSGQGARGETQY
TRBJ2-6,TRBV18,ASSPRDSGANVLT
TRBJ2-2,TRBV5-4,ASTKNTGELF